The sample holds many counts of the clone carrying this T cell receptor (beta chain). All TCR cDNA molecules were individually tagged with a unique molecular identifier. TCRdb called the 5' RACE reads again in MiXCR, with one record for every CDR3 protein. The sample lists more than 25,000 distinct CDR3 sequences; roughly 6% were seen once. The J segment lost 5 bases and the V segment lost 5 bases, leaving 5 bases of the junction unmatched. This CDR3 is 14 amino acids long. Per the germline V gene, CDR1 is SGHVS and CDR2 is FNYEAQ. This entry is derived from a study of spatial heterogeneity in lung cancer. Turning to the study itself: Untreated early-stage non-small cell lung cancer patients, around 70 in total, were the donors. Every unique TCR and UMI combination, on average, appeared more than ten times in raw reads.

Described time point: blood at routine non-recurrence follow-up after resection. Tumor, nontumor lung or frozen PBMC supplied whole RNA, sequenced without sorting. This clonotype was sampled from a male donor with early-stage non-small cell lung cancer. The chain joins TRBV7-6 to TRBJ1-4; TRBD1 matches 7 bases. This specimen consisted of PBMCs, obtained at follow-up. Here the CDR3 DNA reads TGTGCCAGCAGCAAGGGACAGTCGAATGAAAAACTGTTTTTT. This sequence encodes CASSKGQSNEKLFF.